Described below is a single TCR beta chain sequence and its context. Breast cancer patients provided tissue from their axillary draining lymph nodes. The sample comes from a study of breast tumors, draining lymph nodes, adjacent tissues. MiXCR was run by TCRdb on the multiplex PCR reads, yielding one entry per CDR3 protein. The sample has 70,000 to 95,000 distinct CDR3 sequences, approximately 19% seen once; the top ten hold around 2.5%. This TCR was recovered from a female donor with breast cancer. Some clones in this sample may be carry-over from other donors' samples. Material for sequencing was axillary lymph node tissue.

The CDR3 coding sequence is TGTGCCAGCAGTCGTCGACCGGGACTAGTTCCCACCGGGGAGCTGTTTTTT. Protein sequence: CASSRRPGLVPTGELFF. The rearrangement uses TRBV27 and TRBJ2-2; 8 nucleotides line up with TRBD2. Germline values: CDR1 MNHEY, CDR2 SMNVEV (reference sequence). The trim removed 5 bases at V and 4 bases at J, leaving 12 bases unmatched. This CDR3 spans 17 amino acids.